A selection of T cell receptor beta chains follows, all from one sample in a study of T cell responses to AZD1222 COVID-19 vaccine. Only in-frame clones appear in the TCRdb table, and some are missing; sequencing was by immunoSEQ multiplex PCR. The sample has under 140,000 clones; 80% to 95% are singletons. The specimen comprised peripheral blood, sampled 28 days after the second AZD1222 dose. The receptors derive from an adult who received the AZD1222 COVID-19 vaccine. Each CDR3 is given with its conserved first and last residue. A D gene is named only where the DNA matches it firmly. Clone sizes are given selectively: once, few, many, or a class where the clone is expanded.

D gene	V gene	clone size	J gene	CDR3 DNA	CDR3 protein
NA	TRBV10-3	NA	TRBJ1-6	TGTGCCATCAGTGATAGGCAAAATTCACCCCTCCACTTT	CAISDRQNSPLHF
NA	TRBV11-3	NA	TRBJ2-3	TGTGCCAGCAGCTTAGGCCGGGGGACAGCGATTACAGATACGCAGTATTTT	CASSLGRGTAITDTQYF
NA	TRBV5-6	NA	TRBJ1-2	TGTGCCAGCAGCTTGAACAGCTATGGCTACACCTTC	CASSLNSYGYTF
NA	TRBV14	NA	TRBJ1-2	TGTGCCAGCAGCCAAGGTCTGGTAGGGGCCAACCCCTGGGGCTACACCTTC	CASSQGLVGANPWGYTF
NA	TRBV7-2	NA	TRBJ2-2	TGTGCCAGCAGCTTAGTAAGAGGGAACACCGGGGAGCTGTTTTTT	CASSLVRGNTGELFF
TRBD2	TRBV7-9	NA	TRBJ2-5	TGTGCCAGCAGCCACGGGGGGGTAAAGACCCAGTACTTC	CASSHGGVKTQYF
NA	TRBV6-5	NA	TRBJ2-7	TGTGCCAGCAGTTACGAGACTGGCTACGAGCAGTACTTC	CASSYETGYEQYF
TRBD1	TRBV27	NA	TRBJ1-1	TGTGCCAGCAGTCCTGGACAGGCGTACACTGAAGCTTTCTTT	CASSPGQAYTEAFF
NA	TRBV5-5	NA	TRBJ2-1	TGTGCCAGCACACGGTACAGGGCTGAACCCTACAATGAGCAGTTCTTC	CASTRYRAEPYNEQFF
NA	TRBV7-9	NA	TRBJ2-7	TGTGCCAGCAGCTTATACAGGGCGTACGAGCAGTACTTC	CASSLYRAYEQYF
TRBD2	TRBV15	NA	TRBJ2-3	TGTGCCACCAGCAGAGATCCGAAGCGGGGGCACACAGATACGCAGTATTTT	CATSRDPKRGHTDTQYF
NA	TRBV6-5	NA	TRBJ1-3	TGTGCCAGCAGTTACTCGCGGGGTGTTGGAAACACCATATATTTT	CASSYSRGVGNTIYF
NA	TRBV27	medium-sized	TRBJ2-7	TGTGCCAGCAGTTTATGGAGGGGGTACGAGCAGTACTTC	CASSLWRGYEQYF
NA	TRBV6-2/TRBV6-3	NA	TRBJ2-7	TGTGCCAGCAGTCTGGGGGGGGCCTCCTACGAGCAGTACTTC	CASSLGGASYEQYF
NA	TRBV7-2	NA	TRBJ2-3	TGTGCCAGCAGCTTACGGGGGCTAGGTGGCACAGATACGCAGTATTTT	CASSLRGLGGTDTQYF
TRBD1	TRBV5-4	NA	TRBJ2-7	TGTGCCAGCAGCCGTTTGCCAGGGGGCGCCGAGCAGTACTTC	CASSRLPGGAEQYF
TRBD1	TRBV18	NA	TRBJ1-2	TGTGCCAGCTCACGCGCCCGGGACAGGGTGAGCTATGGCTACACCTTC	CASSRARDRVSYGYTF
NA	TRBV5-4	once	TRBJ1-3	TGTGCCAGCAGCTTGGACAGGGTTTATGGAAACACCATATATTTT	CASSLDRVYGNTIYF
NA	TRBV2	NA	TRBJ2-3	TGTGCCAGCAAGCGCCCCGGCACAGATACGCAGTATTTT	CASKRPGTDTQYF
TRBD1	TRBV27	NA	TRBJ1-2	TGTGCCAGCAGTGTCCCGGGACAGGGTTTCTACACCTTC	CASSVPGQGFYTF
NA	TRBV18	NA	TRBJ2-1	TGTGCCAGCTCACCACCCTCAATTCTCAGGAGTGAGCAGTTCTTC	CASSPPSILRSEQFF
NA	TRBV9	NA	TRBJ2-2	TGTGCCAGCAGCGTAGTCGGGGTCACCGGGGAGCTGTTTTTT	CASSVVGVTGELFF
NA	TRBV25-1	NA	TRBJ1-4	TGTGCCAGCAGTGACAGGGTCTCGGCTAATGAAAAACTGTTTTTT	CASSDRVSANEKLFF
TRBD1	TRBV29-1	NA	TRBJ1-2	TGCAGCGTTGGAGCCCCCACAGGGGCCTCCTATGGCTACACCTTC	CSVGAPTGASYGYTF
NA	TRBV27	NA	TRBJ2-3	TGTGCCAGCAGCCGCCCACAGTCAGATACGCAGTATTTT	CASSRPQSDTQYF
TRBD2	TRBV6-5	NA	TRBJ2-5	TGTGCCAGCAGCGTCACTAGCGGGGGAGAGACCCAGTACTTC	CASSVTSGGETQYF
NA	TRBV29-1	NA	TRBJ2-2	TGCAGCGTTGTAGGGGCAGGCGACACCGGGGAGCTGTTTTTT	CSVVGAGDTGELFF
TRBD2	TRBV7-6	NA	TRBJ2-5	TGTGCCAGCAGCTTATTAGCGGGGGGGACAGAGACCCAGTACTTC	CASSLLAGGTETQYF
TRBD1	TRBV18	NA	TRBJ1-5	TGTGCCAGCTCAGAGGGACAGGGGGCCAACAATCAGCCCCAGCATTTT	CASSEGQGANNQPQHF
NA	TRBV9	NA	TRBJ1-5	TGTGCCAGCAGCGTAGGTCATCTTAGCAATCAGCCCCAGCATTTT	CASSVGHLSNQPQHF
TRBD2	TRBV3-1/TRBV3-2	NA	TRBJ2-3	TGTGCCAGCAGCCAAGGATCCCTGGTGGTAGCGGGGGGGCCTGATACGCAGTATTTT	CASSQGSLVVAGGPDTQYF
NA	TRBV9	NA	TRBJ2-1	TGTGCCAGCAGCGTGAGGGGTGAGCAGTTCTTC	CASSVRGEQFF
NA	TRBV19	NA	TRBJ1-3	TGTGCCAGTAGACAGGTTTCCTCTGGAAACACCATATATTTT	CASRQVSSGNTIYF
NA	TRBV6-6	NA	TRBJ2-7	TGTGCCAGCAGTTACGACAGGGGAGGGTATTACGAGCAGTACTTC	CASSYDRGGYYEQYF
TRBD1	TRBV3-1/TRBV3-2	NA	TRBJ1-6	TGTGCCAGCAGCCATTGGGACAGGGCTGATCCCCTCCACTTT	CASSHWDRADPLHF
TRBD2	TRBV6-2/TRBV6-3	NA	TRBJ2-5	TGTGCCAGCAGTCAGACCAGCGGGGCGTGGGAGACCCAGTACTTC	CASSQTSGAWETQYF
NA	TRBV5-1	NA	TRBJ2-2	TGCGCCAGCACTCCAGTGACGAACACCGGGGAGCTGTTTTTT	CASTPVTNTGELFF
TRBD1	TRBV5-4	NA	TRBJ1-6	TGTGCCAGCAGCTCGGGACAGGGGGATTCACCCCTCCACTTT	CASSSGQGDSPLHF